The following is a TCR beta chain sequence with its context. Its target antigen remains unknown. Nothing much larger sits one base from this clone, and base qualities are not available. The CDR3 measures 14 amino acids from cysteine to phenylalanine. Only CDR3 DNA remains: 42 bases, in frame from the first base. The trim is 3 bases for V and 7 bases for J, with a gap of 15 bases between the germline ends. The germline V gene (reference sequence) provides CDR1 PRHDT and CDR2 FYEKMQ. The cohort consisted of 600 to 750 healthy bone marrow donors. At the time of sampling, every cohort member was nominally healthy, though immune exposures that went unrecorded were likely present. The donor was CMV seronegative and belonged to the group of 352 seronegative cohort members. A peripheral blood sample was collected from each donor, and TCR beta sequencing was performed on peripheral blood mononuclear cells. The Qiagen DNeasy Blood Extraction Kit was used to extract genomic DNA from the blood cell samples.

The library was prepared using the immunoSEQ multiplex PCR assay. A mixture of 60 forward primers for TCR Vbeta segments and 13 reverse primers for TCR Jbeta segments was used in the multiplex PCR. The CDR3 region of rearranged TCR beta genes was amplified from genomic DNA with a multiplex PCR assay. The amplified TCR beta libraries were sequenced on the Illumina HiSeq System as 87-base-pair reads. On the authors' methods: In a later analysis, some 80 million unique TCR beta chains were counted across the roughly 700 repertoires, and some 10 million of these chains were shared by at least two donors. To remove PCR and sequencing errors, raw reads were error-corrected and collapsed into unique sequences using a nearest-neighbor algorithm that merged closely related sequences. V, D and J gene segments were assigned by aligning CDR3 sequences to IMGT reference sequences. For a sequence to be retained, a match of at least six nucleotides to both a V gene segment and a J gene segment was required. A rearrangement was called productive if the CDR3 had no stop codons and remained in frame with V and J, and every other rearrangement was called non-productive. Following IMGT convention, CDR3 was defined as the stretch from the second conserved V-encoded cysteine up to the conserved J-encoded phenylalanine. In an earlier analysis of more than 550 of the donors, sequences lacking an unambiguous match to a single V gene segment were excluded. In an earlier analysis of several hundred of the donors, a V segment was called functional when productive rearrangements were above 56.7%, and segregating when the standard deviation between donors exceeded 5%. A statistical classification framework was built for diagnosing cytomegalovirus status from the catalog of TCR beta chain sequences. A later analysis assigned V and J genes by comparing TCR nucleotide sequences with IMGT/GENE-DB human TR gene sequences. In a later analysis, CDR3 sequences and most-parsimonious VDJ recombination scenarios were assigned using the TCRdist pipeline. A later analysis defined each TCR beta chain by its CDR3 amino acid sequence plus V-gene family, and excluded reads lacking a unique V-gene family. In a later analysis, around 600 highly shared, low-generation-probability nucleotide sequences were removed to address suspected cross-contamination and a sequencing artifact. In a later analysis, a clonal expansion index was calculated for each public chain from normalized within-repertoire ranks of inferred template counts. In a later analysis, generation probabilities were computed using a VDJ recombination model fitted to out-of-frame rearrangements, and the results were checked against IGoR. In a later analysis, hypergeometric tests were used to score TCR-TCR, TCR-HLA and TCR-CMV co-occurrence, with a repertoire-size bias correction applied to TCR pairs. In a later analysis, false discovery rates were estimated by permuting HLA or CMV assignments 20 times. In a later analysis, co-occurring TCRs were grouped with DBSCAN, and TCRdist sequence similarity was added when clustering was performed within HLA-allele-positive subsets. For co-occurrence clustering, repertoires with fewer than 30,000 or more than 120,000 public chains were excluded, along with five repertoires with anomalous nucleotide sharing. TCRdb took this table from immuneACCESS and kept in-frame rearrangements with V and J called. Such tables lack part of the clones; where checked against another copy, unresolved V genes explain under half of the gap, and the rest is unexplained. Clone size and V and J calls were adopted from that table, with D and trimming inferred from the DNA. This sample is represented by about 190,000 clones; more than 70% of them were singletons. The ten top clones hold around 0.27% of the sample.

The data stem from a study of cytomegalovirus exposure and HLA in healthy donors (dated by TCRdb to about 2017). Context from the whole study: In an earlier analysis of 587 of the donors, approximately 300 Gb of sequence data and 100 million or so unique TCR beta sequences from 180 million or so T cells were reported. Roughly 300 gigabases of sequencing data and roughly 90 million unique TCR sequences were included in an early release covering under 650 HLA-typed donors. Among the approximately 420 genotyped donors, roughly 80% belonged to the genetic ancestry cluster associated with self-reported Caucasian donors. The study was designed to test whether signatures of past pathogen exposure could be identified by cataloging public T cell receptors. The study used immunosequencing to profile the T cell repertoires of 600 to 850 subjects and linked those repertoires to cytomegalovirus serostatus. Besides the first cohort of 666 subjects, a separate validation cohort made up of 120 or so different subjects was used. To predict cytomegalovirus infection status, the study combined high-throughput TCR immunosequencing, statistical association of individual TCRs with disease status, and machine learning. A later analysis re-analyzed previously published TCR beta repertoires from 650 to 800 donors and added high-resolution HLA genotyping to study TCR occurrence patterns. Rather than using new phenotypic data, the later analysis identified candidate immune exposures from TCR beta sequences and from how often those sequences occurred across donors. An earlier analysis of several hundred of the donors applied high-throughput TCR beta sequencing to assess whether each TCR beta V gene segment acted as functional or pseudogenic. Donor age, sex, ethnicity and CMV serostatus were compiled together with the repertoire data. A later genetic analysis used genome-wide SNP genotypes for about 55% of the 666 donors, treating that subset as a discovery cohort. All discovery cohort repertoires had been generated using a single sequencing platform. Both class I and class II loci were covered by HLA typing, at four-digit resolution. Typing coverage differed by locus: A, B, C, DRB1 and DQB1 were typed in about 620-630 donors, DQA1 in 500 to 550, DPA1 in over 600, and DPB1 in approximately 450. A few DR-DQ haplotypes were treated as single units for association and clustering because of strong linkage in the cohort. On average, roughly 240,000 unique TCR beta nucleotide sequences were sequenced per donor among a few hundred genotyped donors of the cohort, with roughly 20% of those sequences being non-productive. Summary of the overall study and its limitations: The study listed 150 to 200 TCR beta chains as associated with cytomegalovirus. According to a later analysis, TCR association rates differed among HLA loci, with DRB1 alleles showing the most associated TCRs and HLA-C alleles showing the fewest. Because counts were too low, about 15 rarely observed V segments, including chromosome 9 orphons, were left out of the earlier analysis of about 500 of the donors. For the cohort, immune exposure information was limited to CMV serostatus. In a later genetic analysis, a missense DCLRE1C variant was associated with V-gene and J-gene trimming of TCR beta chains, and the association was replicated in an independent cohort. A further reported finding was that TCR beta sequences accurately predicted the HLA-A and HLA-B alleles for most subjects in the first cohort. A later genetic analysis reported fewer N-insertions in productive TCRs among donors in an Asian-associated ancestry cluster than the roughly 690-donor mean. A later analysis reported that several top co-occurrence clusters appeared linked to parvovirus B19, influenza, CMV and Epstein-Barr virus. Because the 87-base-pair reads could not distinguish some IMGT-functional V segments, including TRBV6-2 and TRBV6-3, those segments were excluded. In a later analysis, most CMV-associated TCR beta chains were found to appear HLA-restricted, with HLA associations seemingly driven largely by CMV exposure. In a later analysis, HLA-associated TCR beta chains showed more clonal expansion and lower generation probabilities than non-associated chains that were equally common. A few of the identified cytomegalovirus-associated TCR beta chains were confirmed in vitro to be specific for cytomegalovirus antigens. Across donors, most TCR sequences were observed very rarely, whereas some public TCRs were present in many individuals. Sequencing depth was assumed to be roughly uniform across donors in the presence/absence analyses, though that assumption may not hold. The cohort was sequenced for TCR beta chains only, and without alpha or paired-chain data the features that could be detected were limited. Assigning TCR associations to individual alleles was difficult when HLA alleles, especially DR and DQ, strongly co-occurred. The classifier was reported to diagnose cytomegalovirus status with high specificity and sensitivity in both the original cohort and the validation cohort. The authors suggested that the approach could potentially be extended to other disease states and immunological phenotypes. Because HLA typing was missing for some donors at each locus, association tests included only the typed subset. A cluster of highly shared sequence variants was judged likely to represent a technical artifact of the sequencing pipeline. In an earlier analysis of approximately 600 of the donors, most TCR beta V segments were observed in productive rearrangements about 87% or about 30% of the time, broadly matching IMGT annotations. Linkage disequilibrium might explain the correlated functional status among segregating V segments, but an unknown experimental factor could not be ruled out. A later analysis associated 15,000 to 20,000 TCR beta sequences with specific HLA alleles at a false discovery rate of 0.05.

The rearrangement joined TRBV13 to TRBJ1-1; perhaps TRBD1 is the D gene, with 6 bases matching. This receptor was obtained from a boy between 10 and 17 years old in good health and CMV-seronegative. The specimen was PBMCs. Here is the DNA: TGTGCCAGCAGCTTCAGGGGCGATACGAATGAAGCTTTCTTT. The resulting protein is CASSFRGDTNEAFF.